A selection of T cell receptor beta chains follows, all from one sample in a study of neurological immune-mediated disorders. TCRdb re-called the 5' RACE reads with MiXCR, one entry per CDR3 protein. The repertoire holds roughly 28,000 distinct CDR3 sequences, with 2.5% to 4% as singletons. Sequences were obtained from PBMCs. The receptor source for this set is a woman in her 30s with multiple sclerosis. The CDR3 runs from the conserved cysteine through the conserved F or W. A D gene is named only where the DNA matches it firmly. Only part of the rows carry a size: once, few, many, or a class if the clone is expanded.

J gene | clone size | D gene | V gene | CDR3 DNA | CDR3 protein
TRBJ1-1 | - | - | TRBV18 | TGTGCCAGCTCACCTGGGGGTGAAGCTTTCTTT | CASSPGGEAFF
TRBJ1-2 | many | - | TRBV4-2 | TGTGCCAGCAGCCAAGCTGGGGGGGCGTATAATGGCTACACCTTC | CASSQAGGAYNGYTF
TRBJ2-7 | many | - | TRBV20-1 | TGCAGTGCTGCTAGGGAGTTCTACGAGCAGTACTTC | CSAAREFYEQYF
TRBJ1-1 | many | TRBD1 | TRBV5-1 | TGCGCCAGCAGCGCCCGGACAGGGGGAATGAACACTGAAGCTTTCTTT | CASSARTGGMNTEAFF
TRBJ1-5 | many | - | TRBV7-9 | TGTGCCAGCAGCATTACAGGGTTACAGCCCCAGCATTTT | CASSITGLQPQHF
TRBJ1-1 | many | - | TRBV4-3 | TGCGCCAGCAGCCAAGGGGCGGGAGCTCAGAACACTGAAGCTTTCTTT | CASSQGAGAQNTEAFF
TRBJ2-5 | many | - | TRBV20-1 | TGCAGTGTCCCAGGCCGGGGTTGGGAGACCCAGTACTTC | CSVPGRGWETQYF
TRBJ2-1 | - | TRBD1 | TRBV6-6 | TGTGCCAGCAGTTTGGCCGGGACAGTGTACAATGAGCAGTTCTTC | CASSLAGTVYNEQFF
TRBJ2-1 | - | TRBD2 | TRBV29-1 | TGCAGCGTAACCTCCCTAGCGGGAGTACACAATGAGCAGTTCTTC | CSVTSLAGVHNEQFF
TRBJ2-3 | - | - | TRBV6-6 | TGTGCCAGCAGTTACTCCGGAATCTCCACAGATACGCAGTATTTT | CASSYSGISTDTQYF
TRBJ2-2 | - | - | TRBV5-5 | TGTGCCAGCAGCTTGGCTCTAGGCACCGGGGAGCTGTCTTTT | CASSLALGTGELSF
TRBJ2-7 | few | - | TRBV18 | TGTGCCAGCTCACCAACACCGGAACAACAGTACTTC | CASSPTPEQQYF
TRBJ2-7 | - | TRBD1 | TRBV5-1 | TGCGCCAGCAGGCGGGACAGGGAAACATCCTACGAGCAGTACTTC | CASRRDRETSYEQYF
TRBJ1-5 | many | - | TRBV12-3/TRBV12-4 | TGTGCCAGCAGTCCGAATAATTTGAGCAATCAGCCCCAGCATTTT | CASSPNNLSNQPQHF
TRBJ2-3 | many | - | TRBV29-1 | TGCAGCGTTGAAGATTGGGACCGCGCAGGGGATTTCGATACGCAGTATTTT | CSVEDWDRAGDFDTQYF
TRBJ2-5 | many | - | TRBV5-1 | TGCGCCAGCAGCTTTCAGGGGCCCCCTGAGACCCAGTACTTC | CASSFQGPPETQYF
TRBJ2-7 | many | - | TRBV6-5 | TGTGCCAGCAGTAACTTCTACGAGCAGTACTTC | CASSNFYEQYF
TRBJ1-1 | many | - | TRBV20-1 | TGCAGTGCAACCCCAGGAGCGACGAACACTGAAGCTTTCTTT | CSATPGATNTEAFF
TRBJ2-2 | many | - | TRBV7-9 | TGTGCCAGCACCCTCAGGGCCAACACCGGGGAGCTGTTTTTT | CASTLRANTGELFF
TRBJ1-1 | many | - | TRBV5-4 | TGTGCCAGCAGCTTGGAGGGGGGAGGGAACACTGAAGCTTTCTTT | CASSLEGGGNTEAFF
TRBJ2-1 | many | - | TRBV14 | TGTGCCAGCAGCAGACTCGACGGTCCCTACAATGAGCAGTTCTTC | CASSRLDGPYNEQFF
TRBJ2-2 | - | - | TRBV2 | TGTGCCAGCAGTGAAGTTGGAGGGGGTATCACCGGGGAGCTGTTTTTT | CASSEVGGGITGELFF
TRBJ2-7 | many | - | TRBV9 | TGTGCCAGCAGCCCGAGTTTGGGACTCCCGGAGAGCTACGAGCAGTACTTC | CASSPSLGLPESYEQYF
TRBJ1-1 | many | - | TRBV12-3/TRBV12-4 | TGTGCCAGCAGTTTAGCTGCGAGCGGGTCCCGGGGAGCTTTCTTT | CASSLAASGSRGAFF
TRBJ2-2 | many | - | TRBV4-2 | TGTGCCAGCAGCCAAGTCTTCAGGTCTCGAATTAACACCGGGGAGCTGTTTTTT | CASSQVFRSRINTGELFF
TRBJ2-4 | many | - | TRBV6-2/TRBV6-3 | TGTGCCAGCAGCCTCGGGGGAAACATTCAGTACTTC | CASSLGGNIQYF
TRBJ2-3 | medium-sized | TRBD1 | TRBV12-3/TRBV12-4 | TGTGCCAGCAGACTCACAGGGGACGATACGCAGTATTTT | CASRLTGDDTQYF
TRBJ2-2 | many | - | TRBV7-3 | TGTGCCAGCAGCCGCTCGGGACTCTCTTCCGGGGAGCTGTTTTTT | CASSRSGLSSGELFF
TRBJ2-7 | many | TRBD1 | TRBV9 | TGTGCCAGCAGCGAAGGACAGGGAAGCTACGAGCAGTACTTC | CASSEGQGSYEQYF
TRBJ2-7 | many | TRBD2 | TRBV5-1 | TGCGCCAGCAGCTTGGTCCTAGCGGGGGGCTCCGAGCAGTACTTC | CASSLVLAGGSEQYF
TRBJ1-2 | many | - | TRBV29-1 | TGCAGCGTTGAAGATCTTGGGGGAGACAGCGTGGGTGGCTACACCTTC | CSVEDLGGDSVGGYTF
TRBJ1-6 | many | - | TRBV7-9 | TGTGCCAGCAGCAAAGACAGAAATTCACCCCTCAACTTT | CASSKDRNSPLNF
TRBJ1-2 | many | - | TRBV12-3/TRBV12-4 | TGTGCCAGCAGTCCGGACAGACCCTATGGCTACACCTTC | CASSPDRPYGYTF
TRBJ2-7 | many | - | TRBV20-1 | TGCAGTGCTAGAGGGCCTCTCCTCGGGCAGTACTTC | CSARGPLLGQYF
TRBJ1-2 | many | - | TRBV4-2 | TGTGCCAGCAGCCAAGTCGCACAGAACTATGGCTACACCTTC | CASSQVAQNYGYTF
TRBJ2-7 | many | - | TRBV18 | TGTGCCAGCTCACCACTCGGGACGGGAGCTACCTACGAGCAGTACTTC | CASSPLGTGATYEQYF
TRBJ2-7 | many | - | TRBV5-1 | TGCGCCAGCAGCTTGTTGGGGGCGACCTACGAGCAGTACTTC | CASSLLGATYEQYF
TRBJ1-1 | many | - | TRBV10-3 | TGTGCCATCGGGGGGGGCACTGAAGCTTTCTTT | CAIGGGTEAFF
TRBJ2-7 | many | - | TRBV5-1 | TGCGCCAGCAGCCCCGAGGAAGGCTTCTCCTACGAGCAGTACTTC | CASSPEEGFSYEQYF
TRBJ2-7 | many | - | TRBV19 | TGTGCCAGTAGTATAGTTGGCAGAACCTACGAGCAGTACTTC | CASSIVGRTYEQYF
TRBJ1-1 | many | - | TRBV12-3/TRBV12-4 | TGTGCCAGCCTTGGCAGGGTTAGGACTGAAGCTTTCTTT | CASLGRVRTEAFF
TRBJ1-6 | many | - | TRBV4-2 | TGTGCCAGCAGCCCAAACCGGGACCGGGATTCACCCCTCCACTTT | CASSPNRDRDSPLHF
TRBJ2-2 | many | TRBD1 | TRBV7-3 | TGTGCCAGCAGCTTATCGACAGGGGGAAACACCGGGGAGCTGTTTTTT | CASSLSTGGNTGELFF
TRBJ1-5 | many | - | TRBV18 | TGTGCCAGCTCACCACAGCGGTCCCGGGAAGCGAGACAGCCCCAGAATTTT | CASSPQRSREARQPQNF
TRBJ2-3 | many | TRBD2 | TRBV5-1 | TGCGCCAGCAGCTTAGGGACTAGCAACTCAGATACGCAGTATTTT | CASSLGTSNSDTQYF
TRBJ2-5 | many | - | TRBV10-3 | TGTGCCATCAGTGAGTCGGGGGGGCCCCAAGAGACCCAGTACTTC | CAISESGGPQETQYF
TRBJ2-2 | many | TRBD1 | TRBV20-1 | TGCAGTGCGCAACGACAGGGTAGCACCGGGGAGCTGTTTTTT | CSAQRQGSTGELFF
TRBJ2-1 | many | - | TRBV20-1 | TGCAGTGCTACCGGGACCTCAGAAGTCAATGAGCAGTTCTTC | CSATGTSEVNEQFF
TRBJ1-2 | many | - | TRBV9 | TGTGCCAGCAGCGTAAACGCGCGGGTCGTTGTTGACTATGGCTACACCTTC | CASSVNARVVVDYGYTF
TRBJ2-3 | many | TRBD2 | TRBV11-3 | TGTGCCAGCAGCGGGGGGACTAGCGTGGCGCAGTATTTT | CASSGGTSVAQYF
TRBJ1-5 | many | TRBD1 | TRBV5-5 | TGTGCCAGCAGCTTGGTTGCAGGATTGGGACAGCCCCAGAATTTT | CASSLVAGLGQPQNF
TRBJ2-7 | many | TRBD2 | TRBV12-3/TRBV12-4 | TGTGCCAGCAGCAAGACTAGCGGGGGGACCTACGAGCAGTACTTC | CASSKTSGGTYEQYF
TRBJ1-5 | many | - | TRBV20-1 | TGCAGTGCTAACAGGGAAAATCAGCCCCAGCATTTT | CSANRENQPQHF
TRBJ2-7 | many | - | TRBV7-2 | TGTGCCAGCAGCTTAGTTGGGGGGTACGAGCAGTACTTC | CASSLVGGYEQYF
TRBJ1-2 | many | - | TRBV7-6 | TGTGCCAGCAGCTTAGGGGTTAACTATGGCTACACCTTC | CASSLGVNYGYTF